This TCR beta chain was documented in a study of shared clonotypes between healthy human individuals. Study conclusions and caveats: The four-donor shared clonotypes exceeded non-shared clonotypes in generation probability, with non-shared ones scoring lower.

Trimming removed 3 bases from V and 4 bases from J, with 19 bases in between. Germline CDR1 reads SGDLS; CDR2 reads YYNGEE. This CDR3 region has 16 residues. This clone has only one observation. What it binds is not known. Here immunoSEQ multiplex PCR was the method, and the copy in TCRdb shows in-frame clones only, minus some. Of some 1,900,000 clones listed, about 95% were seen once; the top ten hold roughly 1%. The naive CD8 fraction comprised CD45RO-negative cells positively selected for CCR7 and excluded terminally differentiated effector memory CD45RA+ cells. J is TRBJ1-2 and V is TRBV9, with D perhaps matching TRBD1 (6 bases). The sample taken for sequencing was naive CD8+ T cells sorted from blood. The TCR was taken from a man between 18 and 35 years old in good health. The CDR3 nucleotides read TGTGCCAGCAGCGCCCCGGGGGGGCTGGAGGTCTATGGCTACACCTTC. It translates to CASSAPGGLEVYGYTF.